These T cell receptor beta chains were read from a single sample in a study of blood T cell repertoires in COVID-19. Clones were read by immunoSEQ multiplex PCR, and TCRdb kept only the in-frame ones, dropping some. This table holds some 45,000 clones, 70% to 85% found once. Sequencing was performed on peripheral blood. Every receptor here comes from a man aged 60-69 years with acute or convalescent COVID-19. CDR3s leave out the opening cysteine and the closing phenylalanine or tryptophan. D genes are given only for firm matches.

cdr3_aa: ASSLLPGLAGQETQY; v_call: TRBV27; cdr3_length: 15; j_call: TRBJ2-5; d_call: TRBD2
cdr3_aa: AWSHPGERNTIY; v_call: TRBV30; cdr3_length: 12; j_call: TRBJ1-3; d_call: -
cdr3_aa: ASSLVGDRGWEQY; v_call: TRBV5-4; cdr3_length: 13; j_call: TRBJ2-7; d_call: TRBD1
cdr3_aa: ASSGDSLYNEKLF; v_call: TRBV9; cdr3_length: 13; j_call: TRBJ1-4; d_call: -
cdr3_aa: ASSPTGDTYGYT; v_call: TRBV11-2; cdr3_length: 12; j_call: TRBJ1-2; d_call: -
cdr3_aa: ASSWGQGASTEAF; v_call: TRBV5-6; cdr3_length: 13; j_call: TRBJ1-1; d_call: TRBD1
cdr3_aa: ASSLGQGPSYEQY; v_call: TRBV7-8; cdr3_length: 13; j_call: TRBJ2-7; d_call: TRBD1
cdr3_aa: ASSLTQSYEQY; v_call: TRBV12-3/TRBV12-4; cdr3_length: 11; j_call: TRBJ2-7; d_call: -
cdr3_aa: ASSPGLSYQPQH; v_call: TRBV7-2; cdr3_length: 12; j_call: TRBJ1-5; d_call: -
cdr3_aa: SASLLAGTDTQY; v_call: TRBV20-1; cdr3_length: 12; j_call: TRBJ2-3; d_call: TRBD2
cdr3_aa: ASRNNGADTQY; v_call: TRBV5-1; cdr3_length: 11; j_call: TRBJ2-3; d_call: -
cdr3_aa: ASSYSSGAGELF; v_call: TRBV6-5; cdr3_length: 12; j_call: TRBJ2-2; d_call: -
cdr3_aa: ASTGDSYEQY; v_call: TRBV5-1; cdr3_length: 10; j_call: TRBJ2-7; d_call: TRBD1
cdr3_aa: ASSLGTSGGIQY; v_call: TRBV7-2; cdr3_length: 12; j_call: TRBJ2-7; d_call: TRBD2
cdr3_aa: ASRGLAGNEQF; v_call: TRBV10-2; cdr3_length: 11; j_call: TRBJ2-1; d_call: TRBD2
cdr3_aa: ASSQNQRFAGTEAF; v_call: TRBV3-1/TRBV3-2; cdr3_length: 14; j_call: TRBJ1-1; d_call: -
cdr3_aa: ASQENTEAF; v_call: TRBV6-5; cdr3_length: 9; j_call: TRBJ1-1; d_call: -
cdr3_aa: ASSQDQGATGNTIY; v_call: TRBV3-1/TRBV3-2; cdr3_length: 14; j_call: TRBJ1-3; d_call: TRBD1
cdr3_aa: ASSPPLNSKNIQY; v_call: TRBV7-2; cdr3_length: 13; j_call: TRBJ2-4; d_call: -
cdr3_aa: ASSLGAGNEQF; v_call: TRBV7-7; cdr3_length: 11; j_call: TRBJ2-1; d_call: -
cdr3_aa: ASSQDGGVQPQH; v_call: TRBV3-1/TRBV3-2; cdr3_length: 12; j_call: TRBJ1-5; d_call: -
cdr3_aa: ASSLRGTGGPYEQY; v_call: TRBV18; cdr3_length: 14; j_call: TRBJ2-7; d_call: TRBD1
cdr3_aa: ASSEDGDGDYSGGYT; v_call: TRBV6-1; cdr3_length: 15; j_call: TRBJ1-2; d_call: -
cdr3_aa: ASSLDQDRGGGYT; v_call: TRBV11-2; cdr3_length: 13; j_call: TRBJ1-2; d_call: TRBD1
cdr3_aa: ASSLTTGGLSEQF; v_call: TRBV7-3; cdr3_length: 13; j_call: TRBJ2-1; d_call: TRBD2
cdr3_aa: ASSLEQGVGGYT; v_call: TRBV7-8; cdr3_length: 12; j_call: TRBJ1-2; d_call: TRBD1
cdr3_aa: ASSQEVNRAIEKLF; v_call: TRBV4-1; cdr3_length: 14; j_call: TRBJ1-4; d_call: -
cdr3_aa: ASPGQGANQNTEAF; v_call: TRBV5-8; cdr3_length: 14; j_call: TRBJ1-1; d_call: TRBD1
cdr3_aa: SARSGHEQY; v_call: TRBV20-1; cdr3_length: 9; j_call: TRBJ2-7; d_call: -
cdr3_aa: ASRDRGRDEQY; v_call: TRBV6-6; cdr3_length: 11; j_call: TRBJ2-7; d_call: TRBD1
cdr3_aa: ASSSEASGGHEQY; v_call: TRBV7-9; cdr3_length: 13; j_call: TRBJ2-7; d_call: TRBD2
cdr3_aa: ASSPPNPGGGTEAF; v_call: TRBV18; cdr3_length: 14; j_call: TRBJ1-1; d_call: TRBD1
cdr3_aa: ASSPTVMNTEAF; v_call: TRBV5-6; cdr3_length: 12; j_call: TRBJ1-1; d_call: -
cdr3_aa: ASSGRGGPNTEAF; v_call: TRBV2; cdr3_length: 13; j_call: TRBJ1-1; d_call: -
cdr3_aa: ASSRKITSTDTQY; v_call: TRBV14; cdr3_length: 13; j_call: TRBJ2-3; d_call: -
cdr3_aa: ASSLPTGPPIGEQY; v_call: TRBV6-7; cdr3_length: 14; j_call: TRBJ2-7; d_call: TRBD1
cdr3_aa: SASGLDLYNEQF; v_call: TRBV20-1; cdr3_length: 12; j_call: TRBJ2-1; d_call: -
cdr3_aa: ASSAGTASGNTIY; v_call: TRBV5-6; cdr3_length: 13; j_call: TRBJ1-3; d_call: TRBD1
cdr3_aa: ASSLSPPLLLGGNYGYT; v_call: TRBV28; cdr3_length: 17; j_call: TRBJ1-2; d_call: -
cdr3_aa: ASTPQGNTEAF; v_call: TRBV5-6; cdr3_length: 11; j_call: TRBJ1-1; d_call: -
cdr3_aa: ASSSTATEAF; v_call: TRBV12-3/TRBV12-4; cdr3_length: 10; j_call: TRBJ1-1; d_call: -
cdr3_aa: ASSFGGAADTQY; v_call: TRBV5-4; cdr3_length: 12; j_call: TRBJ2-3; d_call: -
cdr3_aa: ASSEAGATNSPLH; v_call: TRBV6-1; cdr3_length: 13; j_call: TRBJ1-6; d_call: -
cdr3_aa: ASSLTGGNGYT; v_call: TRBV19; cdr3_length: 11; j_call: TRBJ1-2; d_call: TRBD1
cdr3_aa: ATSVPGQGAKNGYT; v_call: TRBV24-1; cdr3_length: 14; j_call: TRBJ1-2; d_call: TRBD1
cdr3_aa: ASRPGLYTEAF; v_call: TRBV12-3/TRBV12-4; cdr3_length: 11; j_call: TRBJ1-1; d_call: -
cdr3_aa: ASSQEPVAGGPSGELF; v_call: TRBV4-1; cdr3_length: 16; j_call: TRBJ2-2; d_call: TRBD2
cdr3_aa: SVETGTGSYEQY; v_call: TRBV29-1; cdr3_length: 12; j_call: TRBJ2-7; d_call: TRBD1
cdr3_aa: ASSRKQLFGTEAF; v_call: TRBV5-6; cdr3_length: 13; j_call: TRBJ1-1; d_call: -
cdr3_aa: ASSQRDEQF; v_call: TRBV3-1/TRBV3-2; cdr3_length: 9; j_call: TRBJ2-1; d_call: -
cdr3_aa: ASSYGTGFEQF; v_call: TRBV6-6; cdr3_length: 11; j_call: TRBJ2-1; d_call: TRBD1
cdr3_aa: ASSPRTAGEQY; v_call: TRBV13; cdr3_length: 11; j_call: TRBJ2-7; d_call: -
cdr3_aa: ASSLAGTGGATNEKLF; v_call: TRBV5-5; cdr3_length: 16; j_call: TRBJ1-4; d_call: TRBD1